This TCR beta chain is from a study of Ad26.COV2.S vaccination and SARS-CoV-2 variants. Whole-study context: Ad26.COV2.S shots went into the muscle once or twice, 56 days apart.

Specified treatment: about 20 received Ad26.COV2.S at low or high dose, single or two shots; roughly five received placebo; per-sample allocation not given. Collection of the samples took place on day 63 after the first injection of vaccine or placebo. The CDR3 spans 12 residues. The germline CDR1 and CDR2 sequences are SEHNR and FQNEAQ (reference sequence). V gave up 4 bases and J gave up 4 bases, with 6 bases separating them. Using immunoSEQ multiplex PCR, the repertoire was profiled, and TCRdb retains in-frame clones only, with some absent. The sample lists approximately 410,000 clones; approximately 90% were seen once.

The sample in question was peripheral blood, obtained in a trial of Ad26.COV2.S vaccine versus placebo. This receptor was taken from a person between 18 and 65 years old who received the Ad26.COV2.S COVID-19 vaccine or a placebo. The chain joins TRBV7-9 to TRBJ2-3; D call uncertain. CDR3 loop: CASSSRADTQYF. The CDR3 nucleotides read TGTGCCAGCAGCTCTAGAGCAGATACGCAGTATTTT.